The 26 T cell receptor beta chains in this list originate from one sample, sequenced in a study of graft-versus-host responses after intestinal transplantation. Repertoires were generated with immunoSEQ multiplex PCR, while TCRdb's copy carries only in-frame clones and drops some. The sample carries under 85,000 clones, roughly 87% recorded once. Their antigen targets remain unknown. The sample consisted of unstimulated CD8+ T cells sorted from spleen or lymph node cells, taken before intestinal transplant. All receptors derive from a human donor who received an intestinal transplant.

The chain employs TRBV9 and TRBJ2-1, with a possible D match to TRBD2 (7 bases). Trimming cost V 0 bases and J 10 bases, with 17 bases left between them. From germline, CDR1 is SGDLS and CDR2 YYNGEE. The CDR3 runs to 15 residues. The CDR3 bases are TGTGCCAGCAGCGTAGCCATGGGAGGGGGGCAAGAGCAGTTCTTC. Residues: CASSVAMGGGQEQFF.

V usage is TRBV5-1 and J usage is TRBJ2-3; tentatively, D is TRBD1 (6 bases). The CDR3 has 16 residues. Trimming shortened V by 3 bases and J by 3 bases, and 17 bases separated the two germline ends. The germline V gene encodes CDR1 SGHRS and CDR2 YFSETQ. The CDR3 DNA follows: TGCGCCAGCAGCTGGGATGCAGGGGTTCTAACAGATACGCAGTATTTT. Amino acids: CASSWDAGVLTDTQYF.

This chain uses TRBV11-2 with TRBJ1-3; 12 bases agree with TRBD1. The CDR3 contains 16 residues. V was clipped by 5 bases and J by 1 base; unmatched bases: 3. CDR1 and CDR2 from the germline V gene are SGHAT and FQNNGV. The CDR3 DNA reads TGTGCCAGCAGCCTGGGACAGGGGGCGTCTGGAAACACCATATATTTT. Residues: CASSLGQGASGNTIYF.

The CDR3 sequence is CASSPIDSNEKLFF. The CDR3 DNA sequence: TGTGCCAGCAGCCCTATAGACAGTAATGAAAAACTGTTTTTT. This sequence joins TRBV7-9 and TRBJ1-4; TRBD1 is a possible D gene (5 bases). The V gene's germline CDR1 is SEHNR and CDR2 FQNEAQ (reference sequence). The CDR3 covers 14 residues. Trimming left V 5 bases short and J 4 bases short, with 11 bases between.

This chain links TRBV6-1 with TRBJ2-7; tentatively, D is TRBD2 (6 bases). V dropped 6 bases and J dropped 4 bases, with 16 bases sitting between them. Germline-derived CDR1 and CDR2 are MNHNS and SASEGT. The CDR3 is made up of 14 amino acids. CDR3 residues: CASRVTAGRYEQYF. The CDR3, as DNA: TGTGCCAGCAGGGTTACGGCGGGGAGGTACGAGCAGTACTTC.

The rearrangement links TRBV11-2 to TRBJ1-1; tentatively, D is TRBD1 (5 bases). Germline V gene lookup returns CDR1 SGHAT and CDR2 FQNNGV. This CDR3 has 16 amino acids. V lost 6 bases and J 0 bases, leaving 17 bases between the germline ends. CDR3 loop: CASSSPGLKMNTEAFF. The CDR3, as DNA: TGTGCCAGCAGTTCCCCGGGACTCAAGATGAACACTGAAGCTTTCTTT.

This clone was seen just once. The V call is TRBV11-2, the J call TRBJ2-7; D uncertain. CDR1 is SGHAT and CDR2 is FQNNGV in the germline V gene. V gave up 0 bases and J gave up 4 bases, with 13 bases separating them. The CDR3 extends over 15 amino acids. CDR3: CASSLDPPSRYEQYF. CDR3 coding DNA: TGTGCCAGCAGCTTAGATCCCCCTAGTAGGTACGAGCAGTACTTC.

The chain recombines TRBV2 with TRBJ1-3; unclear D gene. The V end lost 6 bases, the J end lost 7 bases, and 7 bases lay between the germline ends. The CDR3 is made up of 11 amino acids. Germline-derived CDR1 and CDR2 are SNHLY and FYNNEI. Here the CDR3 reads CASSPGNTIYF. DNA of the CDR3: TGTGCCAGCAGCCCCGGGAACACCATATATTTT.

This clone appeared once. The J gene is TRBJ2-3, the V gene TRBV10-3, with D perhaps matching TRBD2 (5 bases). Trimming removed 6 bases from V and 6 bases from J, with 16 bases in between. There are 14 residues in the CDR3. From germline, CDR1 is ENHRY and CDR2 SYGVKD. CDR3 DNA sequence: TGTGCCATCAGGGGGTTGAGGGTCTCCGATACGCAGTATTTT. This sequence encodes CAIRGLRVSDTQYF.

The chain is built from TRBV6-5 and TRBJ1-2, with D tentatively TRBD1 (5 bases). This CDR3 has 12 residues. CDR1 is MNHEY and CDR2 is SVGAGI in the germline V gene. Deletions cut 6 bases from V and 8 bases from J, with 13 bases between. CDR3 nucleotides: TGTGCCAGCAGACAGGCTTTCGGGGGCTACACCTTC. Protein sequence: CASRQAFGGYTF.

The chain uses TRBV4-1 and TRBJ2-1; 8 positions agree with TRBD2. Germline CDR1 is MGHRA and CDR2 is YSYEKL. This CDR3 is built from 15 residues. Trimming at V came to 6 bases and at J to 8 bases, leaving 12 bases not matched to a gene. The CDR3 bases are TGCGCCAGCAGTCCGGGGGGGACGCCTGGGGATGAGCAGTTCTTC. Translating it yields CASSPGGTPGDEQFF.

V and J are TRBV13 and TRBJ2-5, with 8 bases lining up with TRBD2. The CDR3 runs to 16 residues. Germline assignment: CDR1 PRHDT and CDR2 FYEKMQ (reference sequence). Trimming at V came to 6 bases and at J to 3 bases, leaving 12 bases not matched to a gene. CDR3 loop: CASSSERAGVEETQYF. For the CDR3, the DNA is TGTGCCAGCAGTTCAGAAAGAGCGGGGGTTGAAGAGACCCAGTACTTC. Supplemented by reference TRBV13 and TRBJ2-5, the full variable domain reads AAGVIQSPRHLIKEKRETATLKCYPIPRHDTVYWYQQGPGQDPQFLISFYEKMQSDKGSIPDRFSAQQFSDYHSELNMSSLELGDSALYFCASSSERAGVEETQYFGPGTRLLVL.

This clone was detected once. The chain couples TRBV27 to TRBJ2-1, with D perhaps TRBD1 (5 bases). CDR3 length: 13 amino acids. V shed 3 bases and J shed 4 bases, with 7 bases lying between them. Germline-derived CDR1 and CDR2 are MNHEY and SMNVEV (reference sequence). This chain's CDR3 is CASSLTDYNEQFF. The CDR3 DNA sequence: TGTGCCAGCAGTTTGACAGATTACAATGAGCAGTTCTTC.

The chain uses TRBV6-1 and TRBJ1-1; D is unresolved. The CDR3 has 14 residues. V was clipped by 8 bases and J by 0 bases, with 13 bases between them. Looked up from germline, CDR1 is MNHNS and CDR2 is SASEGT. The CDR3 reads CASGPVYLNTEAFF. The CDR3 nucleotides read TGTGCCAGCGGGCCGGTATACTTGAACACTGAAGCTTTCTTT.

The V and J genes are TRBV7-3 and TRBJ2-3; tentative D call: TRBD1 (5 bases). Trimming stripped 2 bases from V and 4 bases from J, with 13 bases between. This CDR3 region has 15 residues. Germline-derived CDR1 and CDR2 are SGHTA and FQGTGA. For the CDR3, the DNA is TGTGCCAGCAGCTTAGGTCAGGGATCCGCAGATACGCAGTATTTT. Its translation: CASSLGQGSADTQYF.

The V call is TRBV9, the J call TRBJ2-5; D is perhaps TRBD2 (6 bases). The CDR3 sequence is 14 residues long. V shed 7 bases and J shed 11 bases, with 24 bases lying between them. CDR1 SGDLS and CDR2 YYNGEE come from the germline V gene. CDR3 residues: CASSPADFGGEQYF. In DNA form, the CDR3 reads TGTGCCAGCTCCCCCGCTGACTTCGGAGGGGAGCAGTACTTC.

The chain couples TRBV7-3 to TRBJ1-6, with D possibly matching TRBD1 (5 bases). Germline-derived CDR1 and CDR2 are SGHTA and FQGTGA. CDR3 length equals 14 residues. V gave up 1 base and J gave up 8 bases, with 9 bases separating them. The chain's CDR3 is CASSLRGGDSPLHF. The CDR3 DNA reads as TGTGCCAGCAGCTTAAGGGGAGGGGATTCACCCCTCCACTTT.

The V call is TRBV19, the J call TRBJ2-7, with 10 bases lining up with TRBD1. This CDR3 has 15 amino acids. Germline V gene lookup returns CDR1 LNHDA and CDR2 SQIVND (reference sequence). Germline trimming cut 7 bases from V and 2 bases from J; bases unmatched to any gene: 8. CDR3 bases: TGTGCCAGTAACCCTGGACAGGGGGTAACCTACGAGCAGTACTTC. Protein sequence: CASNPGQGVTYEQYF.

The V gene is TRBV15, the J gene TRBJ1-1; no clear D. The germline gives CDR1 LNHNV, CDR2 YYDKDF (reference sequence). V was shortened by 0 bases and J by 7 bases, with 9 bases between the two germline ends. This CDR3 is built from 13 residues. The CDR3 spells CATSREGSGEAFF. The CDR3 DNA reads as TGTGCCACCAGCAGAGAAGGGAGCGGTGAAGCTTTCTTT. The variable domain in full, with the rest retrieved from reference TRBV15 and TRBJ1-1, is DAMVIQNPRYQVTQFGKPVTLSCSQTLNHNVMYWYQQKSSQAPKLLFHYYDKDFNNEADTPDNFQSRRPNTSFCFLDIRSPGLGDTAMYLCATSREGSGEAFFGQGTRLTVV.

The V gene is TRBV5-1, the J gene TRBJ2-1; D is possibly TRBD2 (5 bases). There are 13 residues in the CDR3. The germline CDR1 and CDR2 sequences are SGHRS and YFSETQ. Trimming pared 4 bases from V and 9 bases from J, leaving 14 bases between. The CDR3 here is CASSDDLRVEQFF. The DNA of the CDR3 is TGCGCCAGCAGCGACGATCTGAGGGTTGAGCAGTTCTTC.

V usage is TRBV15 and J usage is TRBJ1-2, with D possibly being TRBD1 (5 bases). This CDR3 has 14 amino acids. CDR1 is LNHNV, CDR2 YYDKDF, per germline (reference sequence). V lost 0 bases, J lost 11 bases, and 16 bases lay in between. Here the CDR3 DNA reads TGTGCCACCAGCAGAGATTGGGGCAGGCCTATTTACACCTTC. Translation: CATSRDWGRPIYTF. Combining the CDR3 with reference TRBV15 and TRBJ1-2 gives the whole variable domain DAMVIQNPRYQVTQFGKPVTLSCSQTLNHNVMYWYQQKSSQAPKLLFHYYDKDFNNEADTPDNFQSRRPNTSFCFLDIRSPGLGDTAMYLCATSRDWGRPIYTFGSGTRLTVV.

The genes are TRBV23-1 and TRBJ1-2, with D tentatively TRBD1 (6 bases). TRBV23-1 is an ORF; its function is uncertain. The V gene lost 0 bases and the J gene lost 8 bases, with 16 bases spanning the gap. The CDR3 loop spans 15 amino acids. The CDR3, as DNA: TGCGCCAGCAGTCAATCTTACAGGGAATTAGGAGGCTACACCTTC. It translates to CASSQSYRELGGYTF.

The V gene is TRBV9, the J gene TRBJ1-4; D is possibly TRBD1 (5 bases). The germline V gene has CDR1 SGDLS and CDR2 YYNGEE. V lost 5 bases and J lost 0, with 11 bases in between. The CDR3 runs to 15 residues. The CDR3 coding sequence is TGTGCCAGCAGTGGAGGGGAGTCAACTAATGAAAAACTGTTTTTT. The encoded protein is CASSGGESTNEKLFF.

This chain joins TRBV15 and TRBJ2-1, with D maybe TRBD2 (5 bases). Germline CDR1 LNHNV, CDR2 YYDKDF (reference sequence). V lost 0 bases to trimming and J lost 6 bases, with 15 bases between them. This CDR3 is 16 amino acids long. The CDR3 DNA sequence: TGTGCCACCAGCAGAGAGAACCGGCTAGCAGGCAATGAGCAGTTCTTC. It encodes CATSRENRLAGNEQFF.

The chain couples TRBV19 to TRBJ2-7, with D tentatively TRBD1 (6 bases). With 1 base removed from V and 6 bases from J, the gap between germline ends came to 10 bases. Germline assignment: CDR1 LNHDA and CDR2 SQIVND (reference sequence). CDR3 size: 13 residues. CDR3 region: CASSIGGRSEQYF. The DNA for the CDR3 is TGTGCCAGTAGTATAGGGGGGCGAAGCGAGCAGTACTTC.

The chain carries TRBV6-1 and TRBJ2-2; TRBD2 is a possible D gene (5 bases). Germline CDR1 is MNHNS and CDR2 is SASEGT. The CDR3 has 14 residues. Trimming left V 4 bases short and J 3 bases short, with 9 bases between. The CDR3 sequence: CASSGTDYTGELFF. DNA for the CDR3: TGTGCCAGCAGTGGGACGGACTACACCGGGGAGCTGTTTTTT.